This passage covers 8 T cell receptor beta chains from one sample sequenced in a study of blood T cell repertoires in COVID-19. The assay was immunoSEQ multiplex PCR, and TCRdb's table has in-frame clones only and misses some. This sample has around 260,000 clones, with 85% to 90% found just once. The sample taken for sequencing was peripheral blood. These receptors were obtained from a human donor in a cohort sampled during active COVID-19.

The chain employs TRBV9 and TRBJ2-3, with TRBD2 matching 7 bases. V shed 3 bases, J shed 0 bases, and the junction held 4 bases outside the gene matches. CDR1 is SGDLS and CDR2 is YYNGEE in the germline V gene. The CDR3 contains 15 residues. The CDR3 DNA reads TGTGCCAGCAGCGAAGGGACTACTAGCACAGATACGCAGTATTTT. Protein sequence: CASSEGTTSTDTQYF.

J is TRBJ1-3 and V is TRBV4-2; D call uncertain. This CDR3 is 17 amino acids long. V was shortened by 3 bases and J by 2 bases, with 17 bases between the two germline ends. Germline V lookup: CDR1 LGHNA, CDR2 YNFKEQ. The CDR3 nucleotides are TGTGCCAGCAGCCAGGAGTTAGGAGGGAACGCTGGAAACACCATATATTTT. It specifies CASSQELGGNAGNTIYF.

J is TRBJ2-1 and V is TRBV4-2; D is unclear. Germline CDR1 is LGHNA and CDR2 is YNFKEQ. Trimming took 4 bases from V and 8 from J, leaving 12 bases between them. The CDR3 extends over 13 amino acids. The CDR3 region is CASSPILEYEQFF. DNA for the CDR3: TGTGCCAGCAGCCCAATCCTAGAATATGAGCAGTTCTTC.

The chain combines TRBV3-1 (or the pseudogene TRBV3-2) with TRBJ2-2, with 7 bases aligning to TRBD2. Trimming cost V 6 bases and J 3 bases; bases outside gene matches: 7. Germline V gives CDR1 LGHDT, CDR2 YNNKEL (reference sequence). The CDR3 is 15 residues long. CDR3 in DNA: TGTGCCAGCAGGCCGGGACTAACAGACACCGGGGAGCTGTTTTTT. It translates to CASRPGLTDTGELFF.

V and J are TRBV6-9 and TRBJ1-1; 11 positions match TRBD1. Germline CDR1 and CDR2: MNHGY and SVAAGI. J gave up 3 bases and V 2 bases, and 5 bases lay outside the gene matches. The CDR3 loop spans 16 amino acids. CDR3 nucleotide sequence: TGTGCCAGCAGTTATAAATGGGACAGGGGGGACACTGAAGCTTTCTTT. Protein product: CASSYKWDRGDTEAFF.

The genes are TRBV11-2 and TRBJ2-5, with 8 bases that match TRBD1. The CDR3 length is 15 residues. The V gene's germline CDR1 is SGHAT and CDR2 FQNNGV. V was pared by 5 bases and J by 4 bases, with 9 bases of the junction left unmatched. CDR3 protein: CASSGRQGLGETQYF. The CDR3 nucleotides read TGTGCCAGCAGCGGGCGACAGGGGTTGGGAGAGACCCAGTACTTC.

The chain carries TRBV19 and TRBJ1-5, with D perhaps matching TRBD1 (5 bases). Trimming took 5 bases from V and 5 from J, leaving 10 bases between them. The CDR3 is 13 amino acids. From germline, CDR1 is LNHDA and CDR2 SQIVND (reference sequence). For the CDR3, the DNA is TGTGCCAGTAGTGGGGCGAGGCATCAGCCCCAGCATTTT. Translated, it gives CASSGARHQPQHF.

In this sample, this clone turned up a few times. The chain carries TRBV3-1 (or the pseudogene TRBV3-2) and TRBJ1-1; D is possibly TRBD1 (5 bases). Trimming removed 4 bases from V and 4 bases from J, with 10 bases in between. The CDR3 runs to 13 residues. Germline V gene lookup returns CDR1 LGHDT and CDR2 YNNKEL (reference sequence). The CDR3 DNA reads TGTGCCAGCAGCCGGCGCGGGGGCACTGAAGCTTTCTTT. Translation: CASSRRGGTEAFF.